This T cell receptor (beta chain) was obtained from a study of blood T cell repertoires in COVID-19. Germline V gene data show CDR1 as SGHNT and CDR2 as YYREEE (reference sequence). Trimming pared 4 bases from V and 7 bases from J, leaving 14 bases between. This CDR3 comprises 14 residues. Some clones are missing from TCRdb's copy, which holds only in-frame ones; the method was immunoSEQ multiplex PCR. The sample has 120,000 to 150,000 clones; 70% to 90% are singletons. The rearrangement uses TRBV5-4 and TRBJ2-2; tentatively, D is TRBD2 (6 bases). This receptor was taken from a woman in her sixties with acute or convalescent COVID-19. The sequencing sample was made of peripheral blood. The CDR3 DNA sequence: TGTGCCAGCAGCGAACCGGGGGAATACGGGGAGCTGTTTTTT. Its translation is CASSEPGEYGELFF.